Listed below are T cell receptor beta chains from one sample, sequenced in a study of shared clonotypes between healthy human individuals. Sequenced by immunoSEQ multiplex PCR; TCRdb stores in-frame clones only, minus some. Among around 980,000 clones listed, about 80% were seen once. Sequenced: memory CD4+ T cells from PBMCs. The source is a man aged 18 to 30 in good health. Some clones in this sample may be carry-over from other donors' samples. CDR3s include the opening cysteine and the closing phenylalanine or tryptophan. The D gene is left open where the match is weak. The size entry is marked missing in some rows and otherwise reads once, few, many or a size class.

size	J	D	V	DNA	CDR3
.	TRBJ2-3	.	TRBV7-3	TGTGCCAGCAGCTTAAGCTGGGGGGCAGATACGCAGTATTTT	CASSLSWGADTQYF
few	TRBJ1-5	.	TRBV10-3	TGTGCCATCAGCCCCTCTAATCGGGGCAATCAGCCCCAGCATTTT	CAISPSNRGNQPQHF
few	TRBJ1-5	.	TRBV4-1	TGCGCCAGCAGCCAGGTAGGGAAAAATCAGCCCCAGCATTTT	CASSQVGKNQPQHF
.	TRBJ2-7	.	TRBV6-7	TGTGCCAGCCTGTCTCGGAGACACATGAAGACTCTCCTTTTGCCCGAGCAGTACTTC	CASLSRRHMKTLLLPEQYF
.	TRBJ2-3	.	TRBV6-1	TGTGCCAGCAGTGAAGTAGGACTTCGGGGAGATACGCAGTATTTT	CASSEVGLRGDTQYF
once	TRBJ1-1	.	TRBV2	TGTGCCAGCAGTGAATCTCCGGGTATCGCTGAAGCTTTCTTT	CASSESPGIAEAFF
.	TRBJ1-2	.	TRBV16	TGTGCCAGCAGCCAATCTCCCGACCCAGTTCCGGGCTACACCTTC	CASSQSPDPVPGYTF
.	TRBJ1-1	.	TRBV7-8	TGTGCCAGCAGCCCCCGGGGGGGGATCCAGTTGAACACTGAAGCTTTCTTT	CASSPRGGIQLNTEAFF
once	TRBJ2-1	TRBD1	TRBV5-1	TGCGCCAGCAGTTTGAGGACAGGGGCGGCTAGCGAGCAGTTCTTC	CASSLRTGAASEQFF
.	TRBJ1-2	TRBD1	TRBV7-2	TGTGCCAGCAGCTCAGGACAGGGTGGCTATGGCTACACCTTC	CASSSGQGGYGYTF
.	TRBJ1-1	.	TRBV29-1	TGCAGCGTTGACAGGGATAGGGACACTGAAGCTTTCTTT	CSVDRDRDTEAFF
few	TRBJ2-7	.	TRBV9	TGTGCCAGCAGCGTAGCTGAGGGGTTGACCTACGAGCAGTACTTC	CASSVAEGLTYEQYF
.	TRBJ2-3	.	TRBV29-1	TGCAGCGTTGAACGGCAGGGGGGGGATACGCAGTATTTT	CSVERQGGDTQYF
.	TRBJ1-2	.	TRBV7-9	TGTGCCAGCAGCTTAGTACAGGGTGAAGATGGCTACACCTTC	CASSLVQGEDGYTF
.	TRBJ1-2	.	TRBV5-1	TGCGCCAGCAGCCCGCTTCGGCAGGGTGCGAGGGGCTACACCTTC	CASSPLRQGARGYTF
.	TRBJ1-1	.	TRBV5-8	TGTGCCAGCAGCTCCCAACACGGCACTGAAGCTTTCTTT	CASSSQHGTEAFF
.	TRBJ2-7	.	TRBV27	TGTGCCAGCAAATCCAGCGGCCACGAGCAGTACTTC	CASKSSGHEQYF
.	TRBJ2-3	.	TRBV2	TGTGCCAGCAGGACCCCGGGAGACCCAGATACGCAGTATTTT	CASRTPGDPDTQYF
.	TRBJ1-6	.	TRBV28	TGTGCCAGCAGTCCCCCCTTCTACCCCCTCCACTTT	CASSPPFYPLHF
.	TRBJ1-3	.	TRBV5-1	TGCGCCAGCAGCTTTGGGGACCGAGCCGGAAACACCATATATTTT	CASSFGDRAGNTIYF
.	TRBJ1-2	.	TRBV12-1	TGTGCCAGCAGAAAGAGACAGGGGGACGGAGTTGGCTACACCTTC	CASRKRQGDGVGYTF
.	TRBJ1-3	TRBD1	TRBV5-1	TGCGCCAGCAGCTTGGGCACAGGGGAGGGAAACACCATATATTTT	CASSLGTGEGNTIYF
.	TRBJ2-1	.	TRBV5-1	TGCGCCAGCAGCTTGGGTGGAGCAAATGAGCAGTTCTTC	CASSLGGANEQFF
.	TRBJ1-1	.	TRBV28	TGTGCCAGCAGTTTAGGTTCTGAAGAAGCTTTCTTT	CASSLGSEEAFF
.	TRBJ2-1	.	TRBV15	TGTGCCACCAGCAGTTTTACAGGGTTCGATGAGCAGTTCTTC	CATSSFTGFDEQFF
many	TRBJ1-1	.	TRBV7-9	TGTGCCAGCAGCTCGTGGAACACTGAAGCTTTCTTT	CASSSWNTEAFF
many	TRBJ2-7	TRBD2	TRBV27	TGTGCCAGCAGTCCGACGACTAGCGCCCTTCGCGAGCAGTACTTC	CASSPTTSALREQYF
.	TRBJ1-2	.	TRBV5-1	TGCGCCAGCAGCTTGTTAGGGATTCATGGCTACACCTTC	CASSLLGIHGYTF
.	TRBJ2-3	.	TRBV5-1	TGCGCCAGCAGCTTGGCAGCTAGCACAGATACGCAGTATTTT	CASSLAASTDTQYF
.	TRBJ2-7	.	TRBV5-4	TGTGCCAGCAGCTCCAAAGGACAGCTCTACGAGCAGTACTTC	CASSSKGQLYEQYF
.	TRBJ2-2	.	TRBV14	TGTGCCAGCAGCCAAGATTCATCGTATGGGGAGCTGTTTTTT	CASSQDSSYGELFF
.	TRBJ2-1	TRBD2	TRBV29-1	TGCAGCGCCCCGCTAGCGGGAGGGTACAATGAGCAGTTCTTC	CSAPLAGGYNEQFF
.	TRBJ2-3	.	TRBV5-1	TGCGCCAGCAGCTTGGGAGCGTACACAGATACGCAGTATTTT	CASSLGAYTDTQYF
.	TRBJ2-7	.	TRBV28	TGTGCCAGCAGTTTATTGGAACTGGAGGGACACGGATACGAGCAGTACTTC	CASSLLELEGHGYEQYF
once	TRBJ2-5	TRBD1	TRBV4-1	TGCGCCAGCAGTCGTACAGGGGGTGGGCTGGGGGAGACCCAGTACTTC	CASSRTGGGLGETQYF
.	TRBJ2-2	.	TRBV18	TGTGCCAGCTCACCCGACAGGAACACCGGGGAGCTGTTTTTT	CASSPDRNTGELFF
.	TRBJ2-4	TRBD2	TRBV11-2	TGTGCCAGCAGCACGGGACTAGCGGGAGGGAAAAACATTCAGTACTTC	CASSTGLAGGKNIQYF
.	TRBJ1-3	.	TRBV9	TGTGCCAGCAGCCTCCTCGGGCAGGGAGACTTTGGAAACACCATATATTTT	CASSLLGQGDFGNTIYF
few	TRBJ2-3	TRBD1	TRBV7-3	TGTGCCAGCAGCTCCAGCCGGGACAGGGGCACAGATACGCAGTATTTT	CASSSSRDRGTDTQYF
.	TRBJ1-2	.	TRBV5-1	TGCGCCAGCAGCTTGATACAGGGCGATGGCTACACCTTC	CASSLIQGDGYTF
.	TRBJ2-7	.	TRBV18	TGTGCCAGCTCACCGTTTACAGGGAAGAGCTCCTACGAGCAGTACTTC	CASSPFTGKSSYEQYF
.	TRBJ2-3	.	TRBV29-1	TGCAGCGTGGACGCCGGCACAGATACGCAGTATTTT	CSVDAGTDTQYF
.	TRBJ1-1	TRBD1	TRBV29-1	TGCAGCGTTACAGGGGGTCCCGCGGGGACTGAAGCTTTCTTT	CSVTGGPAGTEAFF
.	TRBJ2-5	TRBD2	TRBV5-1	TGCGCCAGCAGCTTGGACCCGGGAGGGGAAGAGACCCAGTACTTC	CASSLDPGGEETQYF
.	TRBJ2-7	TRBD2	TRBV11-2	TGTGCCAGCAGCCCGAGCTTACTAGCGGGAGTCTTC	CASSPSLLAGVF
few	TRBJ2-1	TRBD2	TRBV9	TGTGCCAGCAGCATCCGGACTAGCGTGTCATGGAATGAGCAGTTCTTC	CASSIRTSVSWNEQFF